This TCR beta chain was recovered during a study of T cell changes during pregnancy in multiple sclerosis. Here immunoSEQ multiplex PCR was the method, and the copy in TCRdb shows in-frame clones only, minus some. Counted here are 28,000 or so clones, around 88% occurring once; the ten biggest clones make up about 0.8%. Germline-derived CDR1 and CDR2 are SGHRS and YFSETQ. The ends lost 4 bases at V and 5 bases at J; junction bases unmatched: 5. The CDR3 runs 13 residues. The receptor comes from a female donor in good health, enrolled as a control in a pregnancy study. Source: CD4+ T cells from peripheral blood mononuclear cells, taken in the first trimester of pregnancy. The chain has TRBV5-1 and TRBJ2-7; 8 nucleotides line up with TRBD1. The CDR3 DNA reads as TGCGCCAGCAGCGTGGACAGGGTCCACGAGCAGTACTTC. Translating it yields CASSVDRVHEQYF.